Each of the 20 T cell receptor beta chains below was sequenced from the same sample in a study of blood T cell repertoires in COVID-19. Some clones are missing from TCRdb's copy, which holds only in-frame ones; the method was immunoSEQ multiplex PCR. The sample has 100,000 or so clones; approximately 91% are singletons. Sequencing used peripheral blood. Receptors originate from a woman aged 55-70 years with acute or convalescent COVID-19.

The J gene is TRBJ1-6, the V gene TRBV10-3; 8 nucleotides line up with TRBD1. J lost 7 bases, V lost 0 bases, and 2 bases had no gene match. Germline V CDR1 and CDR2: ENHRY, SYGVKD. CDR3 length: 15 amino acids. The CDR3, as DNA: TGTGCCATCAGTGAGTCGGACAGGGCAAATTCACCCCTCCACTTT. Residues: CAISESDRANSPLHF.

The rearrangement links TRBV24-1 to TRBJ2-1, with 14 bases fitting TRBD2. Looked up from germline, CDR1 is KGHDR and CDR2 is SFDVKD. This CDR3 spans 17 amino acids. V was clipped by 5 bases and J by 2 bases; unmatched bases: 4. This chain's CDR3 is CATSGGLAGVAYNEQFF. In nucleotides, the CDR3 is TGTGCCACCAGTGGGGGACTAGCGGGAGTTGCCTACAATGAGCAGTTCTTC.

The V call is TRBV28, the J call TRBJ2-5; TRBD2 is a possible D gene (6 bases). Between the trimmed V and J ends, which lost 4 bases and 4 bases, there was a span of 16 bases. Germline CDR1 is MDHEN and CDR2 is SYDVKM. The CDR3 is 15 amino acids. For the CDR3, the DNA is TGTGCCAGCAGTTCCCTCGCGGGGCTGGCAGAGACCCAGTACTTC. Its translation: CASSSLAGLAETQYF. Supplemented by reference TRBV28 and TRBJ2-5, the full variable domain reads DVKVTQSSRYLVKRTGEKVFLECVQDMDHENMFWYRQDPGLGLRLIYFSYDVKMKEKGDIPEGYSVSREKKERFSLILESASTNQTSMYLCASSSLAGLAETQYFGPGTRLLVL.

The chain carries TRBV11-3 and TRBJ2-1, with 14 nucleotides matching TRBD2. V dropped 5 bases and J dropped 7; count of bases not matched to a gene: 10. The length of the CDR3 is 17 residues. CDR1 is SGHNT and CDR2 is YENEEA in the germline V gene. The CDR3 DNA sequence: TGTGCCAGCAGCCCGGGGGGACTAGCGGGAGAGAGGAATGAGCAGTTCTTC. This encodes CASSPGGLAGERNEQFF. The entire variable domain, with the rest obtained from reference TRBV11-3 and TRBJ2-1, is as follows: EAGVVQSPRYKIIEKKQPVAFWCNPISGHNTLYWYLQNLGQGPELLIRYENEEAVDDSQLPKDRFSAERLKGVDSTLKIQPAELGDSAVYLCASSPGGLAGERNEQFFGPGTRLTVL.

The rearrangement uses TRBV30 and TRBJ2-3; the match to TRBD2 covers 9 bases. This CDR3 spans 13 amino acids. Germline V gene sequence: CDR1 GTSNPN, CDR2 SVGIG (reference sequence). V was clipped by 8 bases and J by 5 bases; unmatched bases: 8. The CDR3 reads CAKRQRGEDTQYF. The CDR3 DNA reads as TGTGCCAAAAGGCAGCGGGGGGAAGATACGCAGTATTTT.

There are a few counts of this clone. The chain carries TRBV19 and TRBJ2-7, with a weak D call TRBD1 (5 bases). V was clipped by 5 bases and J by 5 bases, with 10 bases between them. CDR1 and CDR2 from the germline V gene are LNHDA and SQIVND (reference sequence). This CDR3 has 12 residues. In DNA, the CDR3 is TGTGCCAGTAGTCCAGGGAAGGACGAGCAGTACTTC. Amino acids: CASSPGKDEQYF. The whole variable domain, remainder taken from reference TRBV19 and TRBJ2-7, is DGGITQSPKYLFRKEGQNVTLSCEQNLNHDAMYWYRQDPGQGLRLIYYSQIVNDFQKGDIAEGYSVSREKKESFPLTVTSAQKNPTAFYLCASSPGKDEQYFGPGTRLTVT.

The chain's CDR3 is CASSLDRVGNQPQHF. The CDR3 DNA reads TGTGCCAGCAGCTTGGACAGGGTGGGCAATCAGCCCCAGCATTTT. The J gene is TRBJ1-5, the V gene TRBV5-6; a weak D match, TRBD1 (6 bases). The CDR3 length is 15 residues. Germline CDR1 reads SGHDT; CDR2 reads YYEEEE. V lost 0 bases, J lost 2 bases, and 9 bases lay in between.

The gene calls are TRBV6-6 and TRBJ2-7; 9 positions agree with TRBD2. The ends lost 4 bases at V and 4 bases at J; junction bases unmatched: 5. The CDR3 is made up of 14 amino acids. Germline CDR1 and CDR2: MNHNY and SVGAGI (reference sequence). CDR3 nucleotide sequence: TGTGCCAGCAGTTCGGTGCTAGCGGGATACGAGCAGTACGTC. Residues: CASSSVLAGYEQYV.

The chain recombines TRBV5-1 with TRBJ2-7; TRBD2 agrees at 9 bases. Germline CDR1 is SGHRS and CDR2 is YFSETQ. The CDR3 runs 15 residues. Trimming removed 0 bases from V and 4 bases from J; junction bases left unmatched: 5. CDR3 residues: CASSLDTSGRYEQYV. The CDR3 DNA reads TGCGCCAGCAGCTTGGATACTAGCGGGCGTTACGAGCAGTACGTC.

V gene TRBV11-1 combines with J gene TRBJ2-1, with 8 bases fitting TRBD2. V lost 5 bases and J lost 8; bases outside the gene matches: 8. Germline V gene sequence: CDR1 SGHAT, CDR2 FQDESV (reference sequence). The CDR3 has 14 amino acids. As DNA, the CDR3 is TGTGCCAGCAGCCCTCGGACTAGCAGGGATGAGCAGTTCTTC. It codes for CASSPRTSRDEQFF.

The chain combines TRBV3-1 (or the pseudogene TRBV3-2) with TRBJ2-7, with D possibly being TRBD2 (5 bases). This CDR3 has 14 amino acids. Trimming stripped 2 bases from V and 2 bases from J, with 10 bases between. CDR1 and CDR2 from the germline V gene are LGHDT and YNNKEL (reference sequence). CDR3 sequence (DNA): TGTGCCAGCAGCCAATGGACGGGAACCTACGAGCAGTACTTC. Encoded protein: CASSQWTGTYEQYF.

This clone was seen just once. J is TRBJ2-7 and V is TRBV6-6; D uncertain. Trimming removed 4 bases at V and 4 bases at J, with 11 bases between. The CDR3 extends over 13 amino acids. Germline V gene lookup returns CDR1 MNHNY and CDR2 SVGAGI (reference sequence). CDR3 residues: CASSLDWSYEQYV. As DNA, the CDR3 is TGTGCCAGCAGTTTAGACTGGAGTTACGAGCAGTACGTC.

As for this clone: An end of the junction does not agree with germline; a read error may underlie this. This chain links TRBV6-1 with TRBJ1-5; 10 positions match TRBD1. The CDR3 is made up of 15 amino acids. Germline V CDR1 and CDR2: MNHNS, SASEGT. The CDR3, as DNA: TGTGCCAGCAGTCAAGCCGGGACAGGGGAAGGGCCCCAGCATTTT. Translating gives CASSQAGTGEGPQHF.

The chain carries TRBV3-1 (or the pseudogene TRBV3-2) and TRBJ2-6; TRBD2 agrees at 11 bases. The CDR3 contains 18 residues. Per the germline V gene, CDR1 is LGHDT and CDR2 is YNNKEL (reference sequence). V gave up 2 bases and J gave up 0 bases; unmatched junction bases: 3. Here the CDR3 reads CASSQSSGRTSGANVLTF. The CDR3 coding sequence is TGTGCCAGCAGCCAATCTAGCGGGAGGACCTCTGGGGCCAACGTCCTGACTTTC.

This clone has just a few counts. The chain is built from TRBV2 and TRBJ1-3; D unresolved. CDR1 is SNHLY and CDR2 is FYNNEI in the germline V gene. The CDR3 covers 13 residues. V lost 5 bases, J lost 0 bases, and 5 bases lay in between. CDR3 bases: TGTGCCAGCAGTCTTAACTCTGGAAACACCATATATTTT. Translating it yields CASSLNSGNTIYF.

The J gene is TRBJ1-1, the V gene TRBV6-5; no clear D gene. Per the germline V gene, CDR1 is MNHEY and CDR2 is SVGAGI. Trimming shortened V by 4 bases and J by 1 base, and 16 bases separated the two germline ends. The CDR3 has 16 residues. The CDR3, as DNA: TGTGCCAGCAGTTCGATCGTGGGAGCTACGAACACTGAAGCTTTCTTT. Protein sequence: CASSSIVGATNTEAFF.

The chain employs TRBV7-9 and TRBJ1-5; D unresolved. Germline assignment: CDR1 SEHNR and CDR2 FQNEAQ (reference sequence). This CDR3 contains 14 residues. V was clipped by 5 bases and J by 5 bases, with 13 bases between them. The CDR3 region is CASSPPQLDQPQHF. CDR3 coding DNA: TGTGCCAGCAGCCCCCCGCAGCTAGATCAGCCCCAGCATTTT.

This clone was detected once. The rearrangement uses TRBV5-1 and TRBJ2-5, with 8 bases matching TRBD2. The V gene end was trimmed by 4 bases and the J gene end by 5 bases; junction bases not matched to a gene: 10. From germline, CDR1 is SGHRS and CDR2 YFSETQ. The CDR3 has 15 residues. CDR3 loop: CASSQDGGGRETQYF. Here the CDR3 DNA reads TGCGCCAGCAGCCAGGACGGGGGCGGGAGGGAGACCCAGTACTTC.

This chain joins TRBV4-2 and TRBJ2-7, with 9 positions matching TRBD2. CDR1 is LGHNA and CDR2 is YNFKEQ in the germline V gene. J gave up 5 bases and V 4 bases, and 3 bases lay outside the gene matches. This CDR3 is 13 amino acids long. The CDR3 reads CASSPAGGHEQYF. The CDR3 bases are TGTGCCAGCAGCCCAGCGGGAGGTCACGAGCAGTACTTC.

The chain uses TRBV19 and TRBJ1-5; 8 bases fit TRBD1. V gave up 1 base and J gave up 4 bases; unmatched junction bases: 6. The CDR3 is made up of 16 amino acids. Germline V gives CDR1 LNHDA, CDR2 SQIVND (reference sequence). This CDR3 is CASSIVPGQANQPQHF. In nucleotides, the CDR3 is TGTGCCAGTAGTATAGTGCCGGGACAGGCAAATCAGCCCCAGCATTTT.